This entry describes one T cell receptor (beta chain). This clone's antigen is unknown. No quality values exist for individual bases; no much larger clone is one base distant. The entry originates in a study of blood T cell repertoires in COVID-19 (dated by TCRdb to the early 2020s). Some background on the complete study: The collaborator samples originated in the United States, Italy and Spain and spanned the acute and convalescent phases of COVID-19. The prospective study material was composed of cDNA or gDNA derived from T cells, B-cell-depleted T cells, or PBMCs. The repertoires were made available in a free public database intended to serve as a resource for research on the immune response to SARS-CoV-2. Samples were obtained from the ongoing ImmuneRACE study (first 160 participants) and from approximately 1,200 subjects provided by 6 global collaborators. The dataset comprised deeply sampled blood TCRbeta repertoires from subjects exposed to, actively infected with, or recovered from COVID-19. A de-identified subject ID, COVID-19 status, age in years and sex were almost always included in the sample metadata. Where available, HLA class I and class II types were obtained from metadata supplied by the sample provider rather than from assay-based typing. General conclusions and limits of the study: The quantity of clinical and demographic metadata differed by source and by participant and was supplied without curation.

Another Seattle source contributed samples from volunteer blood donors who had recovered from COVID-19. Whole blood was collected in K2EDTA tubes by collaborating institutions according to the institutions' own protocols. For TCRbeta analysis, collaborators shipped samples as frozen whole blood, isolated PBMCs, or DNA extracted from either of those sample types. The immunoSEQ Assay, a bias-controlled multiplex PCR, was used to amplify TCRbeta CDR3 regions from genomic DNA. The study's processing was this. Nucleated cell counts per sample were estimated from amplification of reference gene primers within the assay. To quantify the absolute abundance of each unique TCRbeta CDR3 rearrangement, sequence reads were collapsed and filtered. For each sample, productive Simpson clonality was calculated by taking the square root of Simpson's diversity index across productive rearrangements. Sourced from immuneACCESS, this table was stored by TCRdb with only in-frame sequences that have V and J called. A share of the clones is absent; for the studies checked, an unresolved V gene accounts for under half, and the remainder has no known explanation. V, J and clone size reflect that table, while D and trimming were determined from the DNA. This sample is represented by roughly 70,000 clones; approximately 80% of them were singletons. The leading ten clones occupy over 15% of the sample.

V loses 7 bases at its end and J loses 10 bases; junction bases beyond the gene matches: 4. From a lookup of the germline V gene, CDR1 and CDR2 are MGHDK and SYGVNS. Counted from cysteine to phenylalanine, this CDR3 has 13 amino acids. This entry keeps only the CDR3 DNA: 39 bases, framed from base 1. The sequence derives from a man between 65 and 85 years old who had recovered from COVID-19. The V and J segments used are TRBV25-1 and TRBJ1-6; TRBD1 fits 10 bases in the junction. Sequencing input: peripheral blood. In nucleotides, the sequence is TGTGCCAGCAAAAGGACAGGGGGGTCACCCCTCCACTTT. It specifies CASKRTGGSPLHF.